These T cell receptor beta chains were read from a single sample in a study of T cell changes during pregnancy in multiple sclerosis. Sequencing used immunoSEQ multiplex PCR; TCRdb keeps in-frame clones, though not all of them. This table holds around 71,000 clones, approximately 90% found once. Material: peripheral blood, obtained in the third trimester of pregnancy. These receptors originate from a female donor with multiple sclerosis, enrolled in a pregnancy study. Both conserved end residues are part of each CDR3. The D gene is left open where the match is weak. Size is omitted from some rows. Given values are once, few, many or a class for expanded clones.

TRBV30	TRBJ2-3	.	.	CAWGFRGTDTQYF	TGTGCCTGGGGTTTCCGGGGCACAGATACGCAGTATTTT
TRBV27	TRBJ2-1	TRBD2	once	CASSGREGRGEQFF	TGTGCCAGCAGTGGGCGGGAGGGCCGCGGGGAGCAGTTCTTC
TRBV5-6	TRBJ1-5	.	.	CASSLWGQTSNQPQHF	TGTGCCAGCAGCTTATGGGGCCAGACGTCTAATCAGCCCCAGCATTTT
TRBV7-9	TRBJ2-2	.	few	CASSLAETTGELFF	TGTGCCAGCAGCTTAGCCGAAACAACCGGGGAGCTGTTTTTT
TRBV30	TRBJ1-6	.	.	CAWSNLDGGNSPLHF	TGTGCCTGGAGTAACCTCGACGGAGGGAACTCACCCCTCCACTTT
TRBV6-5	TRBJ2-7	TRBD2	.	CASSYSGLAEFYEQYF	TGTGCCAGCAGTTACTCCGGACTAGCGGAGTTCTACGAGCAGTACTTC
TRBV27	TRBJ1-4	.	.	CASSLSPGGNEKLFF	TGTGCCAGCAGTTTATCGCCAGGAGGAAATGAAAAACTGTTTTTT
TRBV7-9	TRBJ1-2	TRBD1	once	CASSLGATGRGYTF	TGTGCCAGCAGCTTAGGGGCGACAGGGAGGGGCTACACCTTC
TRBV7-3	TRBJ1-2	.	.	CASAGDYGYTF	TGTGCCAGCGCAGGGGACTATGGCTACACCTTC
TRBV5-4	TRBJ2-3	TRBD1	once	CASSGGQLVTDTQYF	TGTGCCAGCAGCGGGGGACAGTTGGTCACAGATACGCAGTATTTT
TRBV7-3	TRBJ1-1	.	.	CASSPTGYTEAFF	TGTGCCAGCAGCCCGACGGGGTACACTGAAGCTTTCTTT
TRBV13	TRBJ1-2	TRBD1	once	CASSLAGGWYGYTF	TGTGCCAGCAGCTTAGCAGGGGGCTGGTATGGCTACACCTTC
TRBV6-1	TRBJ2-7	TRBD2	.	CASKFGLADYEQYF	TGTGCCAGCAAATTCGGACTAGCGGACTACGAGCAGTACTTC
TRBV28	TRBJ2-5	.	.	CASSHEGTQYF	TGTGCCAGCAGTCACGAGGGGACCCAGTACTTC
TRBV10-1	TRBJ2-5	.	.	CASSWTPGETQYF	TGCGCCAGCAGTTGGACCCCAGGGGAGACCCAGTACTTC
TRBV18	TRBJ2-5	TRBD2	once	CASSPTSGRAGGETQYF	TGTGCCAGCTCACCAACTAGCGGGAGGGCCGGAGGGGAGACCCAGTACTTC
TRBV5-4	TRBJ2-7	TRBD1	.	CASSSDRGLPYEQYF	TGTGCCAGCAGCTCCGACAGGGGCCTCCCCTACGAGCAGTACTTC
TRBV27	TRBJ2-3	.	.	CASSLSSLLVDTQYF	TGTGCCAGCAGTTTATCGTCGCTATTGGTCGATACGCAGTATTTT
TRBV19	TRBJ2-1	.	.	CASSLARGSYNEQFF	TGTGCCAGTAGCCTTGCGAGAGGATCCTACAATGAGCAGTTCTTC